This note documents a single TCR beta chain sequence. Its antigen remains unknown. The CDR3 is 16 residues long. Germline V gene sequence: CDR1 SGDLS, CDR2 YYNGEE. V was pared by 0 bases and J by 6 bases, with 10 bases of the junction left unmatched. This specimen comes from a study of vaccination effects on CD4 cells after COVID-19. Study-wide points: Clones of infection and vaccine origin contracted markedly late after vaccination.

Method: immunoSEQ multiplex PCR; TCRdb's copy keeps in-frame clones and lacks some. The sample records 63,000 or so clones, roughly 73% being singletons. Peptide-pool stimulation followed by sequencing identified expanded antigen-specific CD4+ clonotypes in the ViraFEST assay. When nine to ten days of culture had elapsed, CD4+ T cells were isolated. Between March and December 2020, the person had a SARS-CoV-2 infection that PCR confirmed. The clonotype comes from a human donor who had a prior SARS-CoV-2 infection. This specimen consisted of CD4+ T cells from PBMCs cultured with HIV peptides, obtained before COVID-19 vaccination. Subset given: HIV-1 Nef peptide pool negative control/reference culture. The chain uses TRBV9 and TRBJ1-1, with 8 bases identical to TRBD1. The CDR3 reads CASSVGPDRGLSEAFF. CDR3 sequence (DNA): TGTGCCAGCAGCGTAGGCCCCGACAGGGGATTGTCTGAAGCTTTCTTT.